This T cell receptor beta chain is drawn from a study of T cell responses to AZD1222 COVID-19 vaccine. Study-level findings and limits: None of the repertoires were sampled until the peak T cell response had passed.

Repertoires were generated with immunoSEQ multiplex PCR, while TCRdb's copy carries only in-frame clones and drops some. The sample consists of 150,000 to 200,000 clones, 85% to 95% of them appearing once. The CDR3 has 11 residues. The germline gives CDR1 MDHEN, CDR2 SYDVKM. Trimming stripped 3 bases from V and 7 bases from J, with 4 bases between. Note on this clone: The target antigen is unknown.

The V call is TRBV28, the J call TRBJ1-3; no clear D gene. Material: peripheral blood, obtained on day 0 of AZD1222 vaccination. The sequence was obtained from an adult in good health. The chain's CDR3 is CASSFGNTIYF. The DNA for the CDR3 is TGTGCCAGCAGTTTTGGGAACACCATATATTTT.